This T cell receptor beta chain was recorded in a study of graft-versus-host responses after intestinal transplantation. Only in-frame clones appear in the TCRdb table, and some are missing; sequencing was by immunoSEQ multiplex PCR. The sample holds about 130,000 clones, nearly 95% seen once. Germline V CDR1 and CDR2: MGHRA, YSYEKL. The CDR3 length is 18 residues. Trimming at V came to 2 bases and at J to 4 bases, leaving 16 bases not matched to a gene. This clone was detected once. Its antigen is unknown. Study conclusions and caveats: In recipient marrow, GvH clones were found, and some appeared first in ileum or blood.

The source of this sequence is a human donor who received an intestinal transplant. The sequencing here drew on unstimulated CD4+ T cells sorted from spleen or lymph node cells, taken before intestinal transplant. V usage is TRBV4-1 and J usage is TRBJ2-7; the match to TRBD2 covers 8 bases. CDR3 coding DNA: TGCGCCAGCAGCCAACCCCTCCTTAGCGGGGCTCGGGGGTACGAGCAGTACTTC. Protein: CASSQPLLSGARGYEQYF.